Listed below are T cell receptor beta chains from one sample, sequenced in a study of T cell changes during pregnancy in multiple sclerosis. Measured with immunoSEQ multiplex PCR; TCRdb has only the in-frame clones, and not every one. The table has approximately 50,000 clones, about nine tenths seen once. This specimen consisted of peripheral blood, obtained in the second trimester of pregnancy. These receptors came from a female donor with multiple sclerosis, enrolled in a pregnancy study. The CDR3 runs from the conserved cysteine through the conserved F or W. D genes are given only for firm matches. Not all rows give a size; the values are once, few, many and, for expanded clones, a class.

v_call: TRBV28; cdr3_length: 17; j_call: TRBJ2-6; d_call: TRBD1; clone_size: NA; cdr3_aa: CASSFRQGVGGANVLTF; cdr3_nt: TGTGCCAGCAGTTTCCGACAGGGGGTGGGTGGGGCCAACGTCCTGACTTTC
v_call: TRBV27; cdr3_length: 12; j_call: TRBJ2-7; d_call: NA; clone_size: NA; cdr3_aa: CASSLRGYEQYF; cdr3_nt: TGTGCCAGCAGTTTACGCGGCTACGAGCAGTACTTC
v_call: TRBV29-1; cdr3_length: 12; j_call: TRBJ1-1; d_call: TRBD1; clone_size: once; cdr3_aa: CSVSTGGNEAFF; cdr3_nt: TGCAGCGTCTCTACAGGGGGTAATGAAGCTTTCTTT
v_call: TRBV19; cdr3_length: 15; j_call: TRBJ1-3; d_call: NA; clone_size: NA; cdr3_aa: CASTERQPSGNTIYF; cdr3_nt: TGTGCCAGTACCGAGAGACAGCCCTCTGGAAACACCATATATTTT
v_call: TRBV5-6; cdr3_length: 14; j_call: TRBJ2-3; d_call: NA; clone_size: few; cdr3_aa: CASSLAQGSDTQYF; cdr3_nt: TGTGCCAGCAGCTTGGCACAGGGATCAGATACGCAGTATTTT
v_call: TRBV4-3; cdr3_length: 17; j_call: TRBJ2-5; d_call: TRBD2; clone_size: NA; cdr3_aa: CASSQDRTSGVGETQYF; cdr3_nt: TGCGCCAGCAGCCAAGATCGGACTAGCGGGGTCGGAGAGACCCAGTACTTC
v_call: TRBV21-1; cdr3_length: 18; j_call: TRBJ1-3; d_call: NA; clone_size: NA; cdr3_aa: CASSKGFFERGAGNTIYF; cdr3_nt: TGTGCCAGCAGCAAAGGGTTTTTTGAGAGAGGCGCTGGAAACACCATATATTTT
v_call: TRBV6-1; cdr3_length: 13; j_call: TRBJ1-2; d_call: NA; clone_size: NA; cdr3_aa: CASSGLTVTGYTF; cdr3_nt: TGTGCCAGCAGTGGCCTGACAGTAACGGGCTACACCTTC
v_call: TRBV4-1; cdr3_length: 15; j_call: TRBJ2-1; d_call: TRBD2; clone_size: NA; cdr3_aa: CASSQAAGFYNEQFF; cdr3_nt: TGCGCCAGCAGCCAAGCAGCGGGGTTCTACAATGAGCAGTTCTTC
v_call: TRBV5-1; cdr3_length: 14; j_call: TRBJ2-7; d_call: TRBD1; clone_size: NA; cdr3_aa: CASSRGQGAGEQYF; cdr3_nt: TGCGCCAGCAGCCGAGGACAGGGGGCAGGCGAGCAGTACTTC
v_call: TRBV11-3; cdr3_length: 16; j_call: TRBJ2-1; d_call: NA; clone_size: NA; cdr3_aa: CASSLDGNRDYNEQFF; cdr3_nt: TGTGCCAGCAGCTTAGACGGGAACAGGGACTACAATGAGCAGTTCTTC
v_call: TRBV6-5; cdr3_length: 13; j_call: TRBJ2-5; d_call: NA; clone_size: NA; cdr3_aa: CASRSLAQETQYF; cdr3_nt: TGTGCCAGCAGGTCACTAGCCCAAGAGACCCAGTACTTC
v_call: TRBV4-3; cdr3_length: 14; j_call: TRBJ1-2; d_call: NA; clone_size: NA; cdr3_aa: CASSQEARGAGYTF; cdr3_nt: TGCGCCAGCAGCCAAGAAGCAAGGGGCGCAGGGTACACCTTC
v_call: TRBV6-5; cdr3_length: 14; j_call: TRBJ1-2; d_call: TRBD1; clone_size: NA; cdr3_aa: CASTPRDRVGGYTF; cdr3_nt: TGTGCCAGCACCCCTCGGGACAGGGTTGGTGGCTACACCTTC
v_call: TRBV28; cdr3_length: 12; j_call: TRBJ1-2; d_call: TRBD1; clone_size: few; cdr3_aa: CASSLPGGGYTF; cdr3_nt: TGTGCCAGCAGTTTACCAGGGGGCGGCTACACCTTC
v_call: TRBV15; cdr3_length: 15; j_call: TRBJ1-2; d_call: NA; clone_size: NA; cdr3_aa: CATSRDTRVDYGYTF; cdr3_nt: TGTGCCACCAGCAGAGATACGAGGGTAGACTATGGCTACACCTTC
v_call: TRBV7-3; cdr3_length: 13; j_call: TRBJ1-1; d_call: NA; clone_size: NA; cdr3_aa: CASSLRGQAEAFF; cdr3_nt: TGTGCCAGCAGCCTCAGAGGGCAGGCTGAAGCTTTCTTT
v_call: TRBV9; cdr3_length: 15; j_call: TRBJ1-1; d_call: NA; clone_size: NA; cdr3_aa: CASSVSGSMNTEAFF; cdr3_nt: TGTGCCAGCAGCGTTTCAGGGTCCATGAACACTGAAGCTTTCTTT
v_call: TRBV5-1; cdr3_length: 16; j_call: TRBJ2-5; d_call: TRBD2; clone_size: NA; cdr3_aa: CASSSSSVRGGETQYF; cdr3_nt: TGCGCCAGCAGCTCCTCCTCGGTGCGGGGGGGGGAGACCCAGTACTTC
v_call: TRBV27; cdr3_length: 13; j_call: TRBJ2-1; d_call: TRBD2; clone_size: NA; cdr3_aa: CASRLAGGGEQFF; cdr3_nt: TGTGCCAGCCGGCTAGCGGGGGGGGGTGAGCAGTTCTTC
v_call: TRBV7-2; cdr3_length: 16; j_call: TRBJ1-4; d_call: TRBD1; clone_size: NA; cdr3_aa: CASSSQGAATNEKLFF; cdr3_nt: TGTGCCAGCAGTTCTCAGGGGGCTGCAACTAATGAAAAACTGTTTTTT
v_call: TRBV28; cdr3_length: 13; j_call: TRBJ1-2; d_call: NA; clone_size: NA; cdr3_aa: CASSLTGDYGYTF; cdr3_nt: TGTGCCAGCAGCTTAACAGGCGACTATGGCTACACCTTC
v_call: TRBV10-2; cdr3_length: 15; j_call: TRBJ2-1; d_call: TRBD2; clone_size: NA; cdr3_aa: CASRPPAGDYNEQFF; cdr3_nt: TGCGCCAGCAGGCCCCCAGCGGGGGACTACAATGAGCAGTTCTTC
v_call: TRBV5-4; cdr3_length: 16; j_call: TRBJ1-1; d_call: NA; clone_size: NA; cdr3_aa: CASSQSGLAMNTEAFF; cdr3_nt: TGTGCCAGCAGCCAGTCGGGCCTAGCCATGAACACTGAAGCTTTCTTT
v_call: TRBV10-2; cdr3_length: 14; j_call: TRBJ1-5; d_call: TRBD1; clone_size: NA; cdr3_aa: CASADRGGNQPQHF; cdr3_nt: TGCGCCAGCGCGGACAGGGGAGGCAATCAGCCCCAGCATTTT
v_call: TRBV30; cdr3_length: 11; j_call: TRBJ2-7; d_call: NA; clone_size: NA; cdr3_aa: CAWSPGYEQYF; cdr3_nt: TGTGCCTGGAGCCCGGGCTACGAGCAGTACTTC
v_call: TRBV7-3; cdr3_length: 14; j_call: TRBJ2-5; d_call: TRBD1; clone_size: NA; cdr3_aa: CASSHTGGEETQYF; cdr3_nt: TGTGCCAGCAGCCATACAGGGGGCGAAGAGACCCAGTACTTC
v_call: TRBV18; cdr3_length: 15; j_call: TRBJ1-2; d_call: TRBD1; clone_size: NA; cdr3_aa: CASSPTGFSYYGYTF; cdr3_nt: TGTGCCAGCTCACCGACAGGGTTTTCTTACTATGGCTACACCTTC
v_call: TRBV4-2; cdr3_length: 19; j_call: TRBJ2-5; d_call: TRBD2; clone_size: NA; cdr3_aa: CASSQDGRAGSGAQETQYF; cdr3_nt: TGTGCCAGCAGCCAAGATGGCAGGGCGGGTAGCGGGGCACAAGAGACCCAGTACTTC
v_call: TRBV5-1; cdr3_length: 17; j_call: TRBJ1-1; d_call: TRBD1; clone_size: once; cdr3_aa: CASSLLPGGIWNTEAFF; cdr3_nt: TGCGCCAGCAGCTTGCTTCCAGGGGGCATCTGGAACACTGAAGCTTTCTTT
v_call: TRBV5-4; cdr3_length: 13; j_call: TRBJ1-1; d_call: NA; clone_size: NA; cdr3_aa: CASSLIGEAEAFF; cdr3_nt: TGTGCCAGCAGCTTGATAGGGGAAGCTGAAGCTTTCTTT
v_call: TRBV11-2; cdr3_length: 19; j_call: TRBJ1-4; d_call: NA; clone_size: NA; cdr3_aa: CASSLDRLERGATNEKLFF; cdr3_nt: TGTGCCAGCAGCTTAGATCGGCTGGAGAGAGGTGCAACTAATGAAAAACTGTTTTTT
v_call: TRBV10-2; cdr3_length: 17; j_call: TRBJ2-7; d_call: TRBD2; clone_size: NA; cdr3_aa: CASRDDLAGGPPYEQYF; cdr3_nt: TGCGCCAGCAGAGATGACTTGGCGGGGGGCCCGCCTTACGAGCAGTACTTC
v_call: TRBV7-9; cdr3_length: 14; j_call: TRBJ2-7; d_call: TRBD1; clone_size: NA; cdr3_aa: CASRQPGQDYEQYF; cdr3_nt: TGTGCCAGCAGACAGCCGGGACAGGACTACGAGCAGTACTTC
v_call: TRBV5-4; cdr3_length: 15; j_call: TRBJ2-7; d_call: TRBD2; clone_size: NA; cdr3_aa: CASSLTGRGRGEQYF; cdr3_nt: TGTGCCAGCAGCTTGACCGGGAGGGGACGAGGGGAGCAGTACTTC
v_call: TRBV6-5; cdr3_length: 15; j_call: TRBJ2-7; d_call: TRBD1; clone_size: NA; cdr3_aa: CASRPDRASSYEQYF; cdr3_nt: TGTGCCAGCAGACCGGACAGGGCAAGCTCCTACGAGCAGTACTTC
v_call: TRBV5-1; cdr3_length: 13; j_call: TRBJ2-1; d_call: NA; clone_size: NA; cdr3_aa: CASSLVFDNEQFF; cdr3_nt: TGCGCCAGCAGCTTGGTTTTCGACAATGAGCAGTTCTTC
v_call: TRBV27; cdr3_length: 13; j_call: TRBJ1-2; d_call: NA; clone_size: NA; cdr3_aa: CASSLSGREGYTF; cdr3_nt: TGTGCCAGCAGTTTAAGCGGGAGGGAAGGCTACACCTTC
v_call: TRBV11-2; cdr3_length: 15; j_call: TRBJ2-7; d_call: NA; clone_size: NA; cdr3_aa: CASSLSYSGAWEQYF; cdr3_nt: TGTGCCAGCAGCTTAAGTTATTCGGGTGCGTGGGAGCAGTACTTC
v_call: TRBV4-3; cdr3_length: 13; j_call: TRBJ1-1; d_call: TRBD1; clone_size: NA; cdr3_aa: CASSQDRDTEAFF; cdr3_nt: TGCGCCAGCAGCCAGGACAGGGACACTGAAGCTTTCTTT
v_call: TRBV14; cdr3_length: 14; j_call: TRBJ1-2; d_call: TRBD1; clone_size: NA; cdr3_aa: CASSHTTGVSGYTF; cdr3_nt: TGTGCCAGCAGCCATACGACAGGGGTCTCGGGCTACACCTTC
v_call: TRBV7-2; cdr3_length: 12; j_call: TRBJ2-7; d_call: NA; clone_size: NA; cdr3_aa: CASSQWAQDRYF; cdr3_nt: TGTGCCAGCAGCCAATGGGCCCAGGATCGGTACTTC
v_call: TRBV5-5; cdr3_length: 13; j_call: TRBJ2-7; d_call: NA; clone_size: NA; cdr3_aa: CASSFAPSSEQYF; cdr3_nt: TGTGCCAGCAGCTTTGCGCCCTCAAGCGAGCAGTACTTC
v_call: TRBV30; cdr3_length: 13; j_call: TRBJ2-3; d_call: NA; clone_size: NA; cdr3_aa: CAWSQGVPDTQYF; cdr3_nt: TGTGCCTGGAGCCAGGGTGTCCCAGATACGCAGTATTTT
v_call: TRBV6-1; cdr3_length: 13; j_call: TRBJ1-1; d_call: NA; clone_size: NA; cdr3_aa: CASASGAGTEAFF; cdr3_nt: TGTGCCAGCGCGTCAGGGGCCGGGACTGAAGCTTTCTTT
v_call: TRBV6-1; cdr3_length: 14; j_call: TRBJ1-1; d_call: NA; clone_size: NA; cdr3_aa: CASSGQPMNTEAFF; cdr3_nt: TGTGCCAGCAGTGGACAGCCTATGAACACTGAAGCTTTCTTT
v_call: TRBV4-3; cdr3_length: 21; j_call: TRBJ2-1; d_call: TRBD2; clone_size: NA; cdr3_aa: CASSHLTGTSGGGSSYNEQFF; cdr3_nt: TGCGCCAGCAGCCACCTTACCGGGACTAGCGGGGGGGGAAGCTCCTACAATGAGCAGTTCTTC
v_call: TRBV7-9; cdr3_length: 17; j_call: TRBJ2-1; d_call: TRBD2; clone_size: NA; cdr3_aa: CASRPPAGGSSYNEQFF; cdr3_nt: TGTGCCAGCAGGCCTCCAGCGGGGGGGAGCTCCTACAATGAGCAGTTCTTC
v_call: TRBV27; cdr3_length: 17; j_call: TRBJ1-4; d_call: NA; clone_size: NA; cdr3_aa: CASSPRGNYATNEKLFF; cdr3_nt: TGTGCCAGCAGTCCTAGGGGGAATTATGCAACTAATGAAAAACTGTTTTTT
v_call: TRBV5-1; cdr3_length: 16; j_call: TRBJ1-2; d_call: TRBD1; clone_size: NA; cdr3_aa: CASSLPLFDRETGYTF; cdr3_nt: TGCGCCAGCAGCCTCCCCTTATTCGACAGGGAGACCGGCTACACCTTC
v_call: TRBV9; cdr3_length: 15; j_call: TRBJ2-1; d_call: TRBD1; clone_size: few; cdr3_aa: CASSKQGASYNEQFF; cdr3_nt: TGTGCCAGCAGCAAACAGGGGGCTTCCTACAATGAGCAGTTCTTC
v_call: TRBV13; cdr3_length: 11; j_call: TRBJ2-7; d_call: NA; clone_size: NA; cdr3_aa: CASSLEAGQYF; cdr3_nt: TGTGCCAGCAGCTTAGAGGCAGGGCAGTACTTC
v_call: TRBV6-1; cdr3_length: 16; j_call: TRBJ2-2; d_call: NA; clone_size: NA; cdr3_aa: CASSEVLRLETGELFF; cdr3_nt: TGTGCCAGCAGTGAAGTGCTCAGGCTTGAGACCGGGGAGCTGTTTTTT
v_call: TRBV11-2; cdr3_length: 15; j_call: TRBJ2-1; d_call: NA; clone_size: NA; cdr3_aa: CASTGHLQLYNEQFF; cdr3_nt: TGTGCCAGCACGGGACACTTACAACTCTACAATGAGCAGTTCTTC